This passage covers 10 T cell receptor beta chains from one sample sequenced in a study of shared clonotypes between healthy human individuals. Generated by immunoSEQ multiplex PCR, the TCRdb table keeps only in-frame clones and is missing some. Of around 750,000 clones listed, about 74% were seen once; the top ten hold approximately 1.7%. Source material: memory CD4+ T cells sorted from blood. This sample's subset: CD45RA-negative fraction. The receptors here all came from a woman aged 25 to 45 in good health.

The rearrangement uses TRBV10-3 and TRBJ2-7, with D tentatively TRBD2 (6 bases). CDR1 ENHRY and CDR2 SYGVKD come from the germline V gene. CDR3 length: 13 amino acids. V dropped 11 bases and J dropped 2 bases, with 16 bases sitting between them. The CDR3 DNA reads TGTGCCGCTCATCCTAGCGAGGCCTACGAGCAGTACTTC. Residues: CAAHPSEAYEQYF.

The chain couples TRBV11-2 to TRBJ2-3; TRBD2 matches 7 bases. This CDR3 region has 15 residues. V lost 6 bases and J lost 2; bases outside the gene matches: 8. The germline V gene encodes CDR1 SGHAT and CDR2 FQNNGV. CDR3 nucleotide sequence: TGTGCCAGCAGTCGGGACTACCTAGCCACAGATACGCAGTATTTT. Translation: CASSRDYLATDTQYF.

This chain uses TRBV6-1 with TRBJ2-1; no reliable D call. The V gene lost 8 bases and the J gene lost 8 bases, with 7 bases spanning the gap. There are 10 residues in the CDR3. From germline, CDR1 is MNHNS and CDR2 SASEGT. CDR3 region: CASGTDEQFF. DNA for the CDR3: TGTGCCAGCGGAACGGATGAGCAGTTCTTC.

The chain carries TRBV28 and TRBJ2-2, with TRBD2 matching over 7 bases. CDR1 is MDHEN and CDR2 is SYDVKM in the germline V gene. After removal of 5 bases from V and 1 base from J, the junction contained 4 bases not matched to a gene. The CDR3 is made up of 15 amino acids. The CDR3 reads CASSGTTENTGELFF. The CDR3, as DNA: TGTGCCAGCAGTGGGACTACCGAGAACACCGGGGAGCTGTTTTTT.

The CDR3 bases are TGCAGCGTGGGGCTCCCCTCTAACTATGGCTACACCTTC. This encodes CSVGLPSNYGYTF. The V call is TRBV29-1, the J call TRBJ1-2; TRBD1 might be the D (5 bases). Per the germline V gene, CDR1 is SQVTM and CDR2 is ANQGSEA. The CDR3 totals 13 residues. V was pared by 6 bases and J by 0 bases, with 11 bases between. Full variable domain (rest looked up from reference TRBV29-1 and TRBJ1-2): SAVISQKPSRDICQRGTSLTIQCQVDSQVTMMFWYRQQPGQSLTLIATANQGSEATYESGFVIDKFPISRPNLTFSTLTVSNMSPEDSSIYLCSVGLPSNYGYTFGSGTRLTVV.

There are many counts of this clone. V usage is TRBV4-1 and J usage is TRBJ2-2; either TRBD1 or TRBD2 may fit D (7 bases each). This CDR3 contains 14 residues. CDR1 MGHRA and CDR2 YSYEKL come from the germline V gene. Trimming stripped 5 bases from V and 3 bases from J, with 10 bases between. The CDR3 is CASSAGGDTGELFF. CDR3 in DNA: TGCGCCAGCAGCGCAGGGGGGGACACCGGGGAGCTGTTTTTT.

This sequence joins TRBV7-6 and TRBJ2-3; 8 bases are a match to TRBD1. V trimming: 3 bases; J trimming: 0 bases; junction bases outside the gene matches: 5. There are 16 residues in the CDR3. Germline V gives CDR1 SGHVS, CDR2 FNYEAQ. The CDR3 DNA follows: TGTGCCAGCAGCTTGGGACAGGATTATAGCACAGATACGCAGTATTTT. Protein sequence: CASSLGQDYSTDTQYF.

This chain links TRBV10-3 with TRBJ1-2; D not resolved. The CDR3 has 13 amino acids. V was cut by 4 bases and J by 2 bases, with 8 bases left in between. Germline-derived CDR1 and CDR2 are ENHRY and SYGVKD. The CDR3 DNA sequence: TGTGCCATCAGTGGGGGATGGAACTATGGCTACACCTTC. Amino acid sequence: CAISGGWNYGYTF.

The CDR3 nucleotides read TGCGCCAGCGCGTTTTCGGGTAACGAAAAACTGTTTTTT. Translating it yields CASAFSGNEKLFF. The J gene is TRBJ1-4, the V gene TRBV5-1; no firm D call. Germline V gene lookup returns CDR1 SGHRS and CDR2 YFSETQ. The V end lost 7 bases, the J end lost 8 bases, and 15 bases lay between the germline ends. This CDR3 is 13 amino acids long.

In this sample, this clone turned up a few times. The chain has TRBV27 and TRBJ1-1; maybe TRBD1 (5 bases). The germline gives CDR1 MNHEY, CDR2 SMNVEV (reference sequence). V lost 4 bases and J 1 base, leaving 10 bases between the germline ends. There are 14 residues in the CDR3. The CDR3 loop is CASSWDSKNTEAFF. Written as DNA, the CDR3 is TGTGCCAGCAGTTGGGACTCCAAGAACACTGAAGCTTTCTTT.